This TCR beta chain was sequenced during a study of blood T cell repertoires in COVID-19. Study information: Acute and convalescent COVID-19 specimens originated in the United States, Italy and Spain.

The V gene end was trimmed by 0 bases and the J gene end by 11 bases; junction bases not matched to a gene: 8. CDR1 and CDR2 (germline): SNHLY, FYNNEI. The CDR3 covers 16 residues. Measured with immunoSEQ multiplex PCR; TCRdb has only the in-frame clones, and not every one. Counted here are about 92,000 clones, around nine tenths occurring once; the ten biggest clones make up approximately 20%. The source of this sequence is a woman aged 55-75 years with COVID-19, enrolled during active disease. The rearrangement uses TRBV2 and TRBJ1-6; 9 bases match TRBD1. Specimen: peripheral blood. This CDR3 is CASSEARGQGETPLHF. As DNA, the CDR3 is TGTGCCAGCAGTGAAGCGCGGGGACAGGGAGAGACACCCCTCCACTTT.